This TCR beta chain was recorded in a study of radiotherapy plus CTLA-4 blockade in lung cancer (dated 2018 in TCRdb). In terms of the full investigation: Objective responses were observed in 18% of enrolled patients, and disease control was achieved in around 30%.

The research as a whole found: After treatment with radiotherapy and ipilimumab, TCR clones that originated in tumors expanded in peripheral blood. Increased serum interferon-beta after radiation, together with early dynamic changes in blood T cell clones, were reported to be the strongest predictors of response.

Regarding this clone: This receptor's antigen is unknown. No per-base quality is available; no much larger clone lies one base away.

Library generation was performed with the immunoSEQ multiplex PCR assay. In its TCRdb copy, this immuneACCESS table keeps in-frame sequences only and misses some clones. Where compared with another copy, unresolved V genes explain less than half of these, and the others have no known cause. The sample data list roughly 75,000 clones, and roughly four fifths of these were observed just once. Jointly, the top ten make up approximately 0.81% of the sample. Focal radiation therapy combined with CTLA-4 blockade (ipilimumab) was tested in patients with chemo-refractory metastatic non-small-cell lung cancer. The receptor was derived from a human donor with non-small cell lung cancer who had stable disease on radiotherapy plus ipilimumab. The specimen comprised peripheral blood, sampled from a patient treated with radiotherapy plus ipilimumab.

The bases are TGTGCCATCAGTGAGCAGGGGTATAATTCACCCCTCCACTTT. Its translation reads: CAISEQGYNSPLHF. Recombination connected TRBV10-3 to TRBJ1-6; TRBD1 is possibly the D segment (6 matching bases). Relative to germline, V is 2 bases shorter and J is 4 bases shorter, with 6 bases between their ends. CDR1 and CDR2 (ENHRY, SYGVKD) derive from the germline V gene. The CDR3 has 14 amino acids, counting the end cysteine and phenylalanine. Left in the record is the CDR3 DNA by itself, 42 bases read in frame from the first base.